The T cell receptor beta chain under discussion was sequenced for a study of Ad26.COV2.S vaccination and SARS-CoV-2 variants. At the level of the study: Administration of Ad26.COV2.S was intramuscular, either once or twice 56 days apart.

TCRdb's table, derived via immunoSEQ multiplex PCR, lists solely in-frame clones and lacks some. The table lists hundreds of thousands of clones, about 88% of them singletons. Regarding treatment: about 20 received Ad26.COV2.S at low or high dose, single or two shots; 5 received placebo; per-sample allocation not given. Samples were taken on day 63 after the first vaccine or placebo injection. This CDR3 region has 14 residues. Per the germline V gene, CDR1 is GTSNPN and CDR2 is SVGIG (reference sequence). Trimming took 4 bases from V and 9 from J; bases not matched to a gene: 13. The receptor was derived from a person aged 18-65 years who received the Ad26.COV2.S COVID-19 vaccine or a placebo. This specimen was peripheral blood, taken in a trial of Ad26.COV2.S vaccine versus placebo. This rearrangement joins TRBV30 to TRBJ2-3, with 7 nucleotides matching TRBD2. The CDR3 DNA is TGTGCCTGGAACCGCGGGGCGGGAGCTTACACGCAGTATTTT. Its protein is CAWNRGAGAYTQYF.